This entry concerns a single T cell receptor (beta chain). Some clones are missing from TCRdb's copy, which holds only in-frame ones; the method was immunoSEQ multiplex PCR. Here the sample spans 150,000 to 200,000 clones, around 80% being singletons. Clinical history as reported by participants underpinned cohort assignment. The trim removed 5 bases at V and 7 bases at J, leaving 6 bases unmatched. CDR1 is PRHDT, CDR2 FYEKMQ, per germline (reference sequence). The CDR3 totals 14 residues. The entry originates in a study of blood T cell repertoires in COVID-19. Study summary: Donors in the United States, Italy and Spain gave samples during acute or convalescent COVID-19.

Sequenced input: PBMCs or T cells enriched from blood (not recorded which). The receptor comes from a middle-aged man who had recovered from COVID-19. V gene TRBV13 combines with J gene TRBJ1-2, with 11 nucleotides matching TRBD1. CDR3 bases: TGTGCCAGCAGCGCCCCCGGGACAGGGGGTGGCTACACCTTC. Its protein is CASSAPGTGGGYTF.